This TCR beta chain comes out of a study of blood T cells in healthy people across ages (dated by TCRdb to about 2015). Looking at the study overall: In model experiments, template switching captured about one uniquely barcoded TCR beta cDNA molecule for every two T cells. Using deep sequencing normalized with unique cDNA molecular identifiers, the study measured how TCR beta repertoire diversity changes with age. The donors were divided into four age groups: young (average around 17 years), middle-aged (around 41), aged (62) and long-lived (82). Donors of different ages were randomly distributed across sequencing lanes to avoid experimental bias. Two additional independent replicas of 1 million unique cDNA reads from the same blood draw were analyzed for two donors (one aged 18 to 30 and one aged 80 or older). General study outcomes and caveats: A strong correlation was found between observed TCR beta diversity and the percentage of naive T cells measured by flow cytometry. Compared with the aged group, the long-lived group had more naive CD4+ T cells, fewer expanded clones and increased TCR diversity, suggesting age selection. As age increased, observed TCR beta diversity per million T cells dropped in a roughly linear way, and a significant reduction was already evident by age 40. Because profiling used bulk unsorted PBMCs, naive and antigen-experienced compartments could not be compared conclusively. Total diversity estimates from one million sequenced T cells were considered lower bounds and underestimates. Because donor CMV infection status was unknown, age-related changes in expanded clonotypes were potentially confounded.

The germline V gene (reference sequence) provides CDR1 DFQATT and CDR2 SNEGSKA. V is cut back by 6 bases and J by 9 bases, with 16 bases in the junction unmatched. Taken from cysteine to phenylalanine, the CDR3 has 16 residues. Only the CDR3 portion is preserved as DNA: 48 bases, with reading frame beginning at the first base. Systemically healthy Caucasian individuals from Russia, 35 to 50 in total and aged 6 to 90 years, were included as donors. Each donor gave about 9.7 milliliters of peripheral blood, drawn into EDTA-treated Vacutainer tubes. Ficoll-Paque density-gradient centrifugation was used to isolate PBMCs, with at least 6.5 million per sample. Trizol reagent was used to extract total RNA from PBMCs, with at least 5 micrograms per sample. For every donor, flow cytometry on a PBMC aliquot measured the percentage of naive CD45RAhigh/CD27high T cells. This clonotype was detected many times. This receptor's antigen is unknown. No base quality information exists; no much larger clone differs at one position.

Library construction relied on 5' RACE. Reads for this sample came from an Illumina HiSeq 2500. A second PCR of roughly 7 to 12 cycles was performed with a sample-barcoded 5' primer and a J-beta primer mix. A unique molecular identifier was introduced onto each TCR beta cDNA molecule by a template-switch 5' adaptor carrying 12 random nucleotides. Each sample yielded at least 2.5 million CDR3-containing paired-end reads. The Mint cDNA synthesis kit, primed by a TRBC-specific oligonucleotide, was used to synthesize first-strand cDNA from all RNA. All cDNA was treated with uracil-DNA glycosylase and then went through a first 18-cycle PCR with the universal primers M1SS and BC2_uni_R. Per the original workflow: Each sample was normalized by randomly selecting 1 million high-quality reads, each carrying a distinct molecular identifier. Instead of being binned into consensus sequences, reads with shared molecular identifiers were discarded. MiTCR, set to a Q25 quality threshold and the strictest error-elimination algorithm, was used for CDR3 identification, clonotype clustering and error correction. A nonparametric unseen species model with Euler transformation was used to estimate lower-bound total TCR beta diversity. The public reads were run again by TCRdb, first through fastp at Q25 and then through MiXCR, and only productive beta chains were kept. Merged by CDR3 protein, the rows form single entries marked with the most common genes and DNA. The authors' filters were not applied to this entry. Present in this sample are 780,000 or so distinct CDR3 sequences, more than 50% of which were seen just once. The top ten clonotypes cover 20% to 30% of the sample.

Sequencing was performed on blood. The chain employs TRBV20-1 and TRBJ2-1; 11 central bases correspond to TRBD2. The TCR comes from a man aged 40-55 years in good health. The DNA reads as follows: TGCAGTGCCAAGAGGGCAAATAGCGGGGGGGCGGGTGAGCAGTTCTTC. It translates as CSAKRANSGGAGEQFF.